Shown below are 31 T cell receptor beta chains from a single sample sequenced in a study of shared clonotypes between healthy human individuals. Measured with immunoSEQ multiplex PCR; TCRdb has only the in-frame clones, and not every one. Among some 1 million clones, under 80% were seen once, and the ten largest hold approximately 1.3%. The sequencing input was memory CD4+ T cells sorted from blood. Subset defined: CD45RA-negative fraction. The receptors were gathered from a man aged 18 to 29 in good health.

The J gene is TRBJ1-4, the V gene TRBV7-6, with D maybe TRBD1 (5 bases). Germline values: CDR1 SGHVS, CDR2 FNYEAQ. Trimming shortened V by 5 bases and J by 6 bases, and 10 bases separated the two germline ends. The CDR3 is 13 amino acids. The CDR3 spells CASSPRGDEKLFF. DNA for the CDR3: TGTGCCAGCAGCCCACGAGGGGATGAAAAACTGTTTTTT.

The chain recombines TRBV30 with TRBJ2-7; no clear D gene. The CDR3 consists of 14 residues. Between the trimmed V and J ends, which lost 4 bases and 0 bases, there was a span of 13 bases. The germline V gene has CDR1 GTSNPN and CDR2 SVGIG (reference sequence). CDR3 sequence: CAWTNGAGSYEQYF. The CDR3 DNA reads TGTGCCTGGACTAATGGAGCCGGCTCCTACGAGCAGTACTTC.

Written as DNA, the CDR3 is TGTGCCAGCAGCTTGGGAACAGGACAGGGGAATGAGCAGTTCTTC. Amino acid sequence: CASSLGTGQGNEQFF. The gene calls are TRBV5-4 and TRBJ2-1; 9 positions agree with TRBD1. V gave up 0 bases and J gave up 7 bases; unmatched junction bases: 5. Germline V gene lookup returns CDR1 SGHNT and CDR2 YYREEE (reference sequence). The CDR3 has 15 residues.

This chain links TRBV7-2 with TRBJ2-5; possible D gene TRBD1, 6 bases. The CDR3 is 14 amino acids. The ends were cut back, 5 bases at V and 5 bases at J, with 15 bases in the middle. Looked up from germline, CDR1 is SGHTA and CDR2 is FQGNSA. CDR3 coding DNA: TGTGCCAGCAGCAGAAACAGGGATTGGGAGACCCAGTACTTC. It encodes CASSRNRDWETQYF.

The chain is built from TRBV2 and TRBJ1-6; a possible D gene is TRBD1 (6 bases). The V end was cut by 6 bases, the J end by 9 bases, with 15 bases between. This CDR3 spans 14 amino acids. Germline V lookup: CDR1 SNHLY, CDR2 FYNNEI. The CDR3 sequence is CASRDQGRGSPLHF. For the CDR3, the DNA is TGTGCCAGCAGGGACCAGGGGCGAGGTTCACCCCTCCACTTT.

Written as DNA, the CDR3 is TGTGCCAGCAGCACTTATGGCCTTGGAGATGGCTACACCTTC. Translated, it gives CASSTYGLGDGYTF. The chain carries TRBV7-2 and TRBJ1-2, with D hard to call. Trimming shortened V by 5 bases and J by 6 bases, and 16 bases separated the two germline ends. From germline, CDR1 is SGHTA and CDR2 FQGNSA. The CDR3 loop spans 14 amino acids.

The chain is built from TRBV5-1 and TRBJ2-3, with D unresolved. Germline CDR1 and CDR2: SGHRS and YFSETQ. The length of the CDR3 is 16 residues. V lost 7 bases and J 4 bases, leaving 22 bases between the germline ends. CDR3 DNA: TGCGCCAGCGCCCCGGCTCAGGCTCGATCGGCAGATACGCAGTATTTT. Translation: CASAPAQARSADTQYF.

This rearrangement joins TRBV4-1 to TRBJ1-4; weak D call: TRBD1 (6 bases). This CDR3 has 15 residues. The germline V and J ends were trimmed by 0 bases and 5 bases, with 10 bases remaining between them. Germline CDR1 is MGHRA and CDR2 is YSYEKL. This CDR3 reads CASSQDDRYNEKLFF. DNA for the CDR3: TGCGCCAGCAGCCAAGATGACAGGTACAATGAAAAACTGTTTTTT.

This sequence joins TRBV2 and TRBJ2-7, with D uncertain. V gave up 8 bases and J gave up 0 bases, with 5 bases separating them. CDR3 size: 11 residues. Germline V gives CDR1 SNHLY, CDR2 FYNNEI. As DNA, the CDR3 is TGTGCCAGCGCAAGCTCCTACGAGCAGTACTTC. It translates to CASASSYEQYF.

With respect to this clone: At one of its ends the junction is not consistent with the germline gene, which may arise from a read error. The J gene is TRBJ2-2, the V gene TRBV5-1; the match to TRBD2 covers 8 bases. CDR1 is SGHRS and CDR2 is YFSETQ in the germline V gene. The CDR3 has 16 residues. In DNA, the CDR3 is TGCGCCAGCAGCCCGGCGGGGGGCTCGAACGCCGGGGAGCTGTTTTTT. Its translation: CASSPAGGSNAGELFF.

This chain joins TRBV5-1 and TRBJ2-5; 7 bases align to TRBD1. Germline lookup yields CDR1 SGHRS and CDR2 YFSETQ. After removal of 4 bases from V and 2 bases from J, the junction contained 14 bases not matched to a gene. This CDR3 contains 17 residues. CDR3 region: CASSHRDSQTLQETQYF. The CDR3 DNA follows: TGCGCCAGCAGCCACCGGGACAGTCAGACTTTACAAGAGACCCAGTACTTC.

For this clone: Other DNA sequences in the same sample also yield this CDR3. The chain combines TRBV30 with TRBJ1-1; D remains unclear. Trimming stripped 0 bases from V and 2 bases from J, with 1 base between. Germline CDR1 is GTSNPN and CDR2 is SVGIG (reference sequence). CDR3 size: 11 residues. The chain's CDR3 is CAWSVNTEAFF. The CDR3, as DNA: TGTGCCTGGAGTGTCAACACTGAAGCTTTCTTT.

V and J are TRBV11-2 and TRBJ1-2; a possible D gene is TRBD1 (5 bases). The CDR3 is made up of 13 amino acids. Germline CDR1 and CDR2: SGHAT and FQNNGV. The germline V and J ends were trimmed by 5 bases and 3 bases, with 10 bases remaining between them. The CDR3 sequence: CASSPAGDYGYTF. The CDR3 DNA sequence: TGTGCCAGCAGCCCGGCGGGGGACTATGGCTACACCTTC.

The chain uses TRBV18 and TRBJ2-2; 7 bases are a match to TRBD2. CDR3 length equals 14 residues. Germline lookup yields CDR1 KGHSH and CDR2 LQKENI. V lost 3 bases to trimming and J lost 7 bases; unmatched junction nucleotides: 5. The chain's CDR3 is CASSPPGLGGELFF. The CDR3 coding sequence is TGTGCCAGCTCACCGCCCGGACTAGGCGGGGAGCTGTTTTTT.

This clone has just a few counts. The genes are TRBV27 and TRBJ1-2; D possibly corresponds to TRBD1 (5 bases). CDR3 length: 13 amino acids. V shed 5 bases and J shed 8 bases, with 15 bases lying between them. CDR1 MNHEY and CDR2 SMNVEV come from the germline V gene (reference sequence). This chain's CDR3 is CASSTVGAVGYTF. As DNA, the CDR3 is TGTGCCAGCAGTACCGTCGGGGCAGTAGGCTACACCTTC.

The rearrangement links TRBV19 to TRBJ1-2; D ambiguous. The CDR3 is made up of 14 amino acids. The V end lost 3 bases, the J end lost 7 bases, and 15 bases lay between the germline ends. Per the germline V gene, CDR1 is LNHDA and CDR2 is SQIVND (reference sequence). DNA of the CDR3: TGTGCCAGTAGTATTGGGGATAGAGTGAGTGGCTACACCTTC. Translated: CASSIGDRVSGYTF.

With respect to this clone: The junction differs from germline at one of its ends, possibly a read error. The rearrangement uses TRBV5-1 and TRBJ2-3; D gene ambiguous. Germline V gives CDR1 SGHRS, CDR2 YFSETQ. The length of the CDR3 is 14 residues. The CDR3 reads CASGLEAPTDTQYF. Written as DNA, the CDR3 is TGCGCCAGCGGCTTAGAGGCCCCCACAGATACGCAGTATTTT.

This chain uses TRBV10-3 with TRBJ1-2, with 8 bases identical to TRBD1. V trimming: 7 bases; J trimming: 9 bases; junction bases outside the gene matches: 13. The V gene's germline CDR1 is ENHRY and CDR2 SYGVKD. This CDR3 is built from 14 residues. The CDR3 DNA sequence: TGTGCCATCACCGGGACAGGAGGGGAGTCAAGCTACACCTTC. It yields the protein CAITGTGGESSYTF.

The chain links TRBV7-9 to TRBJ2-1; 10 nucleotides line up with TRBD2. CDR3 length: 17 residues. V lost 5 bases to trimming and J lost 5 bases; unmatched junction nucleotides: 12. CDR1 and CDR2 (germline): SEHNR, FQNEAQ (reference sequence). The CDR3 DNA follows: TGTGCCAGCAGCCCAAGCGGGAGGGCCCGGGGAGACAATGAGCAGTTCTTC. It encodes CASSPSGRARGDNEQFF.

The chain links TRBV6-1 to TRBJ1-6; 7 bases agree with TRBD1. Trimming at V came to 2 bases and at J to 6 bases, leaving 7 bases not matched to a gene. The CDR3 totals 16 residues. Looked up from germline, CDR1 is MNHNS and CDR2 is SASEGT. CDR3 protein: CASSERGGQTNSPLHF. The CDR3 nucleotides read TGTGCCAGCAGTGAAAGGGGGGGACAGACTAATTCACCCCTCCACTTT.

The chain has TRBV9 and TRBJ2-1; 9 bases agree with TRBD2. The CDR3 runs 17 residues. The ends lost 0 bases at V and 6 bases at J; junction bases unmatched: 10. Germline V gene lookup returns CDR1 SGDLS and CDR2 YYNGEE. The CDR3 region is CASSVGVGGGAPNEQFF. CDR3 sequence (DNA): TGTGCCAGCAGCGTAGGAGTCGGCGGGGGGGCCCCCAATGAGCAGTTCTTC.

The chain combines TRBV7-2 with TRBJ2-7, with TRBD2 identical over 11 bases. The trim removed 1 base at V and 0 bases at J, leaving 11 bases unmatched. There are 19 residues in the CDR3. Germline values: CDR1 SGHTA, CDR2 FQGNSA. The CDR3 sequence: CASSLVTSGGTPRSYEQYF. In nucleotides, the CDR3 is TGTGCCAGCAGCTTAGTTACTAGCGGGGGCACTCCCCGCTCCTACGAGCAGTACTTC.

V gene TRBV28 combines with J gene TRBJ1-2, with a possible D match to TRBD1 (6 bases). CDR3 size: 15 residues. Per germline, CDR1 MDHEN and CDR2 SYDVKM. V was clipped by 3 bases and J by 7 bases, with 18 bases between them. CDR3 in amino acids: CASSLQGTPGSGYTF. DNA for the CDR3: TGTGCCAGCAGTTTGCAGGGGACACCGGGCAGTGGCTACACCTTC.

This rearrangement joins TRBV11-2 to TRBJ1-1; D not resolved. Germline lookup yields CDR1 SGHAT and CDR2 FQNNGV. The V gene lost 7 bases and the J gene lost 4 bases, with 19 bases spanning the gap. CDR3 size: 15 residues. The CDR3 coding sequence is TGTGCCAGCACCCCCCCGCCAGGTGGGTTCACTGAAGCTTTCTTT. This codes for CASTPPPGGFTEAFF. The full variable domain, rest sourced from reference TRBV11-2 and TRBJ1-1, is EAGVAQSPRYKIIEKRQSVAFWCNPISGHATLYWYQQILGQGPKLLIQFQNNGVVDDSQLPKDRFSAERLKGVDSTLKIQPAKLEDSAVYLCASTPPPGGFTEAFFGQGTRLTVV.

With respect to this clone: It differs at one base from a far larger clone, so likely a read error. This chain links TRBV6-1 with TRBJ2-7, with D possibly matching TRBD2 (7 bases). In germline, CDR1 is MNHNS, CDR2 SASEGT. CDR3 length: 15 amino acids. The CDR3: CASSAVGGGPGEQHF. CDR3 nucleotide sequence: TGTGCCAGCAGTGCCGTTGGCGGGGGCCCGGGTGAGCAGCACTTC.

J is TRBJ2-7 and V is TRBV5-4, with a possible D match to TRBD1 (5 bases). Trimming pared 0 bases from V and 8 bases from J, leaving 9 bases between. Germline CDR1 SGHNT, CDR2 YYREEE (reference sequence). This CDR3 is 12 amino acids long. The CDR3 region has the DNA TGTGCCAGCAGCTTGGCAGGGCTCCAGCAGTACTTC. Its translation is CASSLAGLQQYF.

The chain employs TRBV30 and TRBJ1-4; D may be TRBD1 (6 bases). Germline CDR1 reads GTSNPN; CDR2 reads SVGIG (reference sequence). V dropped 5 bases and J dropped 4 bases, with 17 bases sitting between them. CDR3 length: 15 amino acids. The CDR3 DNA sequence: TGTGCCTGGTCGAAGGAGGGCAGGGGTAATGAAAAACTGTTTTTT. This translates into CAWSKEGRGNEKLFF.

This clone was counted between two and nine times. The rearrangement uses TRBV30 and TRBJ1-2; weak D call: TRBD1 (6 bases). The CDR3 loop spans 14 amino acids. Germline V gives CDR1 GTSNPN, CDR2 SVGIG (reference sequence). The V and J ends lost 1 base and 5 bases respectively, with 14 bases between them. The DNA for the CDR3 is TGTGCCTGGAGTGGAGGGTCTGGACAGTATGGCTACACCTTC. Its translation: CAWSGGSGQYGYTF.

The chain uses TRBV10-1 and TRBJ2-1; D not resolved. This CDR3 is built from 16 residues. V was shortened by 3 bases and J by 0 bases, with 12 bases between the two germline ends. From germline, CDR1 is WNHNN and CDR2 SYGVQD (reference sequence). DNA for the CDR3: TGCGCCAGCAGTGATGGGCAGAGACCCTCCTACAATGAGCAGTTCTTC. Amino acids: CASSDGQRPSYNEQFF.

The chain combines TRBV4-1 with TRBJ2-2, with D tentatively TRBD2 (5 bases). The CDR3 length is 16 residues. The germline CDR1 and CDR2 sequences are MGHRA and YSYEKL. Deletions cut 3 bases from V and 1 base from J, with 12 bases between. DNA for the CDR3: TGCGCCAGCAGCCAGGGAGCGAGCAAGAACACCGGGGAGCTGTTTTTT. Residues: CASSQGASKNTGELFF.

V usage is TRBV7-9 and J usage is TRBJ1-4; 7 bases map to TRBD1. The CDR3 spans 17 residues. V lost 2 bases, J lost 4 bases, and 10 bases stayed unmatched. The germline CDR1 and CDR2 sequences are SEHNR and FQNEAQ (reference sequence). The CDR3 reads CASSLYRLGQINEKLFF. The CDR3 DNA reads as TGTGCCAGCAGCTTATATAGGTTGGGACAGATTAATGAAAAACTGTTTTTT.